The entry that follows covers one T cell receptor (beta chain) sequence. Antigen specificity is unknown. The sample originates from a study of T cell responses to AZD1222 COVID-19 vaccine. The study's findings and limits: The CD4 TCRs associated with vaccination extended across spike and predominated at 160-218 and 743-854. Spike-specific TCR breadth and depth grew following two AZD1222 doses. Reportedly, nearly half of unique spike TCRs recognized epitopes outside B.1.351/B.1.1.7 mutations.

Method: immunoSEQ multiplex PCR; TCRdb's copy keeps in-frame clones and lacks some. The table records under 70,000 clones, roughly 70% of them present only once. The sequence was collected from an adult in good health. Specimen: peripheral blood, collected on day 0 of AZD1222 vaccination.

In nucleotides, the CDR3 is TGTGCCACCAGCAGAGATGGGGTACAGGGGGCCGTGGACGAGCAGTACTTC. It yields the protein CATSRDGVQGAVDEQYF. The V gene is TRBV15, the J gene TRBJ2-7; 9 bases line up with TRBD1. Looked up from germline, CDR1 is LNHNV and CDR2 is YYDKDF (reference sequence). This CDR3 has 17 residues. After removal of 0 bases from V and 5 bases from J, the junction contained 11 bases not matched to a gene.